These 31 T cell receptor beta chains were all obtained from the same sample, sequenced in a study of blood T cells in healthy people across ages. Sample-barcoded 5' priming and a J-beta primer mix drove a second PCR of about 6 to 12 cycles. TCRdb fed the 5' RACE reads into MiXCR, producing one record per CDR3 protein. The table shows some 700,000 distinct CDR3 sequences, with 20% to 25% occurring only once. Input material: blood. Receptor source: a man in his sixties or seventies in good health.

The V gene is TRBV20-1, the J gene TRBJ1-1, with 9 nucleotides matching TRBD1. There are 15 residues in the CDR3. CDR1 and CDR2 from the germline V gene are DFQATT and SNEGSKA (reference sequence). V shed 0 bases, J shed 5 bases, and the junction held 7 bases outside the gene matches. The CDR3 DNA follows: TGCAGTGCTAGAGATAGGCACAGGGGGCAAACTGAAGCTTTCTTT. It translates to CSARDRHRGQTEAFF.

Points on this clonotype: An end of the junction does not agree with germline; a read error may underlie this. The V gene is TRBV29-1, the J gene TRBJ1-2; 8 nucleotides agree with TRBD1. The CDR3 runs 12 residues. Germline V lookup: CDR1 SQVTM, CDR2 ANQGSEA. The CDR3 DNA reads TGCAGCGTTACACAGGGGGTCGGTGGCCACACCTTC. Residues: CSVTQGVGGHTF.

A note on this clonotype: The conserved final phenylalanine or tryptophan is absent from the CDR3, which likely points to a read error. No DNA is shown, since the ends of the CDR3 on it are uncertain; the CDR3 is the one TCRdb lists. The chain combines TRBV5-1 with TRBJ1-4; TRBD1, as called in the table, went unchecked against the DNA. The CDR3 has 14 amino acids, counting both end residues. CDR1 is SGHRS, CDR2 YFSETQ, per germline. Here the CDR3 reads CASSFDSTNEKPFS.

This clonotype was seen once. A junction boundary mismatches the germline segment, possibly from a read error. The chain joins TRBV5-1 to TRBJ2-5; 8 bases are shared with TRBD2. CDR3 length equals 14 residues. Looked up from germline, CDR1 is SGHRS and CDR2 is YFSETQ. The CDR3 sequence is CASSLESGGETQYF. CDR3 DNA: TGCGCCAGCAGTTTGGAGTCGGGGGGGGAGACCCAGTACTTC.

The chain joins TRBV7-3 to TRBJ2-3; 10 bases match TRBD2. After removal of 3 bases from V and 1 base from J, the junction contained 4 bases not matched to a gene. Germline-derived CDR1 and CDR2 are SGHTA and FQGTGA. The CDR3 is 16 residues long. CDR3: CASSFGTSVGTDTQYF. In nucleotides, the CDR3 is TGTGCCAGCAGCTTCGGGACTAGCGTGGGCACAGATACGCAGTATTTT.

This clonotype was counted only a few times. The chain combines TRBV20-1 with TRBJ2-3, with no clear D. V was pared by 3 bases and J by 6 bases, with 13 bases between. Germline V gene sequence: CDR1 DFQATT, CDR2 SNEGSKA (reference sequence). This CDR3 has 13 amino acids. The CDR3 nucleotides read TGCAGTGCTAGGCGCGAACTCCCCGATACGCAGTATTTT. Its protein is CSARRELPDTQYF.

This clonotype was found a few times. The chain combines TRBV29-1 with TRBJ1-4, with 9 positions matching TRBD1. The trim removed 7 bases at V and 7 bases at J, leaving 4 bases unmatched. CDR1 and CDR2 (germline): SQVTM, ANQGSEA. This CDR3 has 12 residues. CDR3 sequence: CSGRDRVEKLFF. CDR3 DNA: TGCAGCGGCCGGGACAGGGTTGAAAAACTGTTTTTT.

The chain is built from TRBV29-1 and TRBJ2-5, with 11 bases lining up with TRBD1. The trim removed 1 base at V and 7 bases at J, leaving 5 bases unmatched. The V gene's germline CDR1 is SQVTM and CDR2 ANQGSEA. The CDR3 covers 14 residues. The CDR3 DNA reads as TGCAGCGTTGAAGGGACAGGGGGCGAGGGGACCCAGTACTTC. Its translation is CSVEGTGGEGTQYF.

V gene TRBV7-9 combines with J gene TRBJ1-4, with D possibly TRBD1 on 5 matching bases. The germline V and J ends were trimmed by 5 bases and 1 base, with 17 bases remaining between them. This CDR3 comprises 17 residues. Germline V gives CDR1 SEHNR, CDR2 FQNEAQ (reference sequence). As DNA, the CDR3 is TGTGCCAGCAGCCTATTGGGACGTCTGATAACTAATGAAAAACTGTTTTTT. Amino acids: CASSLLGRLITNEKLFF.

This chain joins TRBV28 and TRBJ1-4; no reliable D call. The CDR3 covers 14 residues. Germline V lookup: CDR1 MDHEN, CDR2 SYDVKM. In DNA form, the CDR3 reads TGTGCAACCTTTTCAGAGCCAGATAATGAAAAACTGTTTTTT. Translating it yields CATFSEPDNEKLFF.

Here the CDR3 reads CASRGLAGVYTDTQYF. The CDR3 DNA sequence: TGTGCCAGCAGGGGACTAGCGGGGGTCTACACAGATACGCAGTATTTT. This chain connects TRBV2 to TRBJ2-3; 14 nucleotides match TRBD2. With 6 bases clipped from V and 2 bases from J, the junction kept 4 bases outside the gene matches. The V gene's germline CDR1 is SNHLY and CDR2 FYNNEI. This CDR3 spans 16 amino acids.

This clonotype was seen ten or more times. At one end the junction does not follow the germline gene, possibly because of a read error. The chain recombines TRBV2 with TRBJ2-7; D is uncertain. The length of the CDR3 is 11 residues. Germline CDR1 reads SNHLY; CDR2 reads FYNNEI. CDR3 DNA sequence: TGTGCCAGCAGTGGCAACTACGCGCAGTACTTC. Translated: CASSGNYAQYF.

The CDR3 loop reads CASRPTRSATYNEQFF. The CDR3, as DNA: TGTGCCAGCAGACCTACCCGCTCCGCGACGTACAATGAGCAGTTCTTC. The V call is TRBV27, the J call TRBJ2-1; D unclear. The CDR3 has 16 residues. V lost 6 bases and J lost 4, with 19 bases in between. CDR1 is MNHEY, CDR2 SMNVEV, per germline (reference sequence).

This clonotype was observed a few times. The chain couples TRBV6-1 to TRBJ2-5; no clear D. Per the germline V gene, CDR1 is MNHNS and CDR2 is SASEGT. The CDR3 extends over 13 amino acids. Between the trimmed V and J ends, which lost 3 bases and 0 bases, there was a span of 5 bases. The CDR3 sequence is CASSDGNQETQYF. CDR3 bases: TGTGCCAGCAGTGATGGTAACCAAGAGACCCAGTACTTC.

This clonotype was detected only a few times. The chain couples TRBV7-2 to TRBJ2-1, with TRBD2 as a possible D gene (6 bases). Germline CDR1 SGHTA, CDR2 FQGNSA. Trimming removed 8 bases from V and 0 bases from J, with 14 bases in between. The length of the CDR3 is 15 residues. The DNA for the CDR3 is TGTGCCAGCGGGCCGACTAGTCTCTCCTACAATGAGCAGTTCTTC. Encoded protein: CASGPTSLSYNEQFF.

This clonotype was counted a few times. The V call is TRBV29-1, the J call TRBJ1-2, with D tentatively TRBD1 (5 bases). Germline V gives CDR1 SQVTM, CDR2 ANQGSEA. The length of the CDR3 is 14 residues. Trimming pared 4 bases from V and 5 bases from J, leaving 17 bases between. In DNA, the CDR3 is TGCAGCGTTGCTCCTAAGGGGATTAATTATGGCTACACCTTC. This codes for CSVAPKGINYGYTF.

This chain joins TRBV5-5 and TRBJ1-2; the D is unclear. V was clipped by 0 bases and J by 2 bases, with 11 bases between them. Germline lookup yields CDR1 SGHKS and CDR2 YYEKEE (reference sequence). This CDR3 is 15 amino acids long. The CDR3 here is CASSLGAALNYGYTF. CDR3 nucleotides: TGTGCCAGCAGCTTGGGGGCAGCTCTAAACTATGGCTACACCTTC.

The CDR3 sequence is CSARRSGRAYNEQFF. In DNA form, the CDR3 reads TGCAGTGCTAGAAGAAGCGGGAGGGCCTACAATGAGCAGTTCTTC. This chain connects TRBV20-1 to TRBJ2-1; 10 bases line up with TRBD2. CDR1 DFQATT and CDR2 SNEGSKA come from the germline V gene (reference sequence). After removal of 2 bases from V and 2 bases from J, the junction contained 3 bases not matched to a gene. CDR3 length: 15 amino acids.

The chain employs TRBV3-1 and TRBJ2-1, with 15 bases that match TRBD2. From germline, CDR1 is LGHDT and CDR2 YNNKEL (reference sequence). V shed 0 bases, J shed 9 bases, and the junction held 9 bases outside the gene matches. CDR3 length equals 18 residues. The CDR3 loop is CASSQDTGTSGGLGEQFF. Written as DNA, the CDR3 is TGTGCCAGCAGCCAAGATACCGGGACTAGCGGGGGGTTGGGTGAGCAGTTCTTC.

This clonotype was observed a few times. In DNA, the CDR3 is TGTGCCAGCAGCGTAGGGACTAGCGGGAGGGGCAATGAGCAGTTCTTC. Encoded protein: CASSVGTSGRGNEQFF. The chain links TRBV9 to TRBJ2-1; 15 bases are a match to TRBD2. The CDR3 consists of 16 residues. Looked up from germline, CDR1 is SGDLS and CDR2 is YYNGEE. V shed 0 bases and J 6 bases; nucleotides not matched to a gene: 1.

The genes are TRBV29-1 and TRBJ2-5, with 8 bases that match TRBD1. V lost 4 bases, J lost 1 base, and 5 bases stayed unmatched. The V gene's germline CDR1 is SQVTM and CDR2 ANQGSEA. CDR3 length equals 14 residues. The CDR3 spells CSVAGTGGQETQYF. CDR3 bases: TGCAGCGTTGCAGGAACAGGGGGCCAAGAGACCCAGTACTTC.

This clonotype occurred a few times. This chain links TRBV29-1 with TRBJ1-2, with D hard to call. CDR3 size: 13 residues. V was pared by 4 bases and J by 4 bases, with 13 bases between. Germline-derived CDR1 and CDR2 are SQVTM and ANQGSEA. CDR3 loop: CSVARGNPYGYTF. CDR3 bases: TGCAGCGTTGCCCGAGGGAACCCCTATGGCTACACCTTC.

The gene calls are TRBV4-3 and TRBJ2-3; D may be TRBD1 or TRBD2 (7 bases each). CDR1 and CDR2 from the germline V gene are LGHNA and YSLEER. The CDR3 runs 17 residues. Trimming took off 3 bases at V and 0 bases at J, with 16 bases between the two ends. CDR3 coding DNA: TGCGCCAGCAGCCAGCGGGGAGGGACAGCTAGCACAGATACGCAGTATTTT. Translation: CASSQRGGTASTDTQYF.

This clonotype was picked up many times. V usage is TRBV29-1 and J usage is TRBJ2-1; 7 positions agree with TRBD2. The CDR3 is 12 amino acids. Germline CDR1 and CDR2: SQVTM and ANQGSEA. After removal of 4 bases from V and 10 bases from J, the junction contained 7 bases not matched to a gene. CDR3 DNA: TGCAGCGTTGGGGGAGGGGTTGGGGAGCAGTTCTTC. It encodes CSVGGGVGEQFF.

CDR3: CASSERRVVSPLHF. CDR3 in DNA: TGCGCCAGCAGCGAACGGAGGGTAGTTTCACCCCTCCACTTT. The chain combines TRBV4-3 with TRBJ1-6; D unresolved. Germline values: CDR1 LGHNA, CDR2 YSLEER. The CDR3 is made up of 14 amino acids. V lost 5 bases to trimming and J lost 9 bases, with 14 bases between them.

This chain uses TRBV20-1 with TRBJ1-4; D is uncertain. CDR1 and CDR2 (germline): DFQATT, SNEGSKA (reference sequence). With 5 bases removed from V and 4 bases from J, the gap between germline ends came to 14 bases. The CDR3 is 14 residues long. CDR3 nucleotide sequence: TGCAGTGCTGTCCCCGGGCCTCTTAATGAAAAACTGTTTTTT. It specifies CSAVPGPLNEKLFF.

The rearrangement links TRBV12-3 or TRBV12-4 to TRBJ2-3, with 7 bases matching TRBD2. V shed 6 bases, J shed 3 bases, and the junction held 15 bases outside the gene matches. The length of the CDR3 is 17 residues. CDR3 residues: CASSPLGRGIGTDTQYF. The CDR3 region has the DNA TGTGCCAGCAGCCCCCTAGGGCGGGGGATCGGTACAGATACGCAGTATTTT.

V is TRBV29-1 and J is TRBJ2-6; either TRBD1 or TRBD2 may fit D (5 bases each). V was trimmed by 7 bases and J by 0 bases, leaving 16 bases between them. Germline assignment: CDR1 SQVTM and CDR2 ANQGSEA. The CDR3 totals 16 residues. The CDR3 coding sequence is TGCAGCGAGGTCCGGGACCCTTTCTCTGGGGCCAACGTCCTGACTTTC. This encodes CSEVRDPFSGANVLTF.

The chain recombines TRBV9 with TRBJ1-1; TRBD1 might be the D (5 bases). Trimming pared 1 base from V and 8 bases from J, leaving 12 bases between. Germline CDR1 SGDLS, CDR2 YYNGEE. The CDR3 length is 13 residues. In DNA form, the CDR3 reads TGTGCCAGCAGCGTACTACAGGATTCCGAAGCTTTCTTT. This encodes CASSVLQDSEAFF.

The V and J genes are TRBV11-1 and TRBJ2-3; possible D gene TRBD1, 6 bases. The V gene lost 5 bases and the J gene lost 0 bases, with 15 bases spanning the gap. Germline V lookup: CDR1 SGHAT, CDR2 FQDESV (reference sequence). This CDR3 contains 16 residues. CDR3: CASSGQTRGSTDTQYF. The CDR3 bases are TGTGCCAGCAGCGGACAGACTCGCGGAAGCACAGATACGCAGTATTTT. Looking up the rest from reference TRBV11-1 and TRBJ2-3 gives the full variable domain: EAEVAQSPRYKITEKSQAVAFWCDPISGHATLYWYRQILGQGPELLVQFQDESVVDDSQLPKDRFSAERLKGVDSTLKIQPAELGDSAMYLCASSGQTRGSTDTQYFGPGTRLTVL.

The chain uses TRBV6-6 and TRBJ1-1; D is unresolved. The CDR3 totals 14 residues. The germline V gene has CDR1 MNHNY and CDR2 SVGAGI (reference sequence). The V and J ends lost 6 bases and 3 bases respectively, with 14 bases between them. Here the CDR3 DNA reads TGTGCCAGCAGGGGTTCGGAGAGCGACACTGAAGCTTTCTTT. As protein: CASRGSESDTEAFF.